This T cell receptor beta chain was obtained from a study of Ad26.COV2.S vaccination and SARS-CoV-2 variants. Treatment noted: roughly 20 received Ad26.COV2.S at low or high dose, single or two shots; about five received placebo; per-sample allocation not given. Day 63 after the first vaccine or placebo injection was the time point for sampling. The germline V gene has CDR1 SGHTA and CDR2 FQGNSA. The V end lost 5 bases, the J end lost 2 bases, and 16 bases lay between the germline ends. This CDR3 has 16 amino acids. Produced via immunoSEQ multiplex PCR; TCRdb's table is partial and in-frame only. The table shows some 250,000 clones, with roughly 90% occurring only once.

The rearrangement links TRBV7-2 to TRBJ1-5; D uncertain. The sequence was collected from a person aged 18-65 years who received the Ad26.COV2.S COVID-19 vaccine or a placebo. Sequencing was performed on peripheral blood, taken in a trial of Ad26.COV2.S vaccine versus placebo. CDR3 sequence reads: CASSPAVFSGNQPQHF. The DNA of the CDR3 is TGTGCCAGCAGCCCTGCGGTGTTCTCGGGCAATCAGCCCCAGCATTTT.